Reported below is one T cell receptor beta chain. This specimen belongs to a study of blood T cell repertoires in COVID-19. This CDR3 contains 14 residues. Germline V lookup: CDR1 MNHNY, CDR2 SVGAGI (reference sequence). The V end was cut by 2 bases, the J end by 0 bases, with 5 bases between. As processed by the authors: It was from reference gene primer amplification that nucleated cell counts were estimated. TCRdb's table, derived via immunoSEQ multiplex PCR, lists solely in-frame clones and lacks some. That table gives V, J and clone size, and the DNA gave D and trimming. The sample contains about 100,000 clones, roughly 84% of which appear only once.

Sequenced material: peripheral blood. The origin of this receptor is a human donor in a cohort sampled during active COVID-19. J is TRBJ1-3 and V is TRBV6-6; D is possibly TRBD1 (5 bases). In DNA form, the CDR3 reads TGTGCCAGCAGTTACACAGGCTCTGGAAACACCATATATTTT. The encoded protein is CASSYTGSGNTIYF.